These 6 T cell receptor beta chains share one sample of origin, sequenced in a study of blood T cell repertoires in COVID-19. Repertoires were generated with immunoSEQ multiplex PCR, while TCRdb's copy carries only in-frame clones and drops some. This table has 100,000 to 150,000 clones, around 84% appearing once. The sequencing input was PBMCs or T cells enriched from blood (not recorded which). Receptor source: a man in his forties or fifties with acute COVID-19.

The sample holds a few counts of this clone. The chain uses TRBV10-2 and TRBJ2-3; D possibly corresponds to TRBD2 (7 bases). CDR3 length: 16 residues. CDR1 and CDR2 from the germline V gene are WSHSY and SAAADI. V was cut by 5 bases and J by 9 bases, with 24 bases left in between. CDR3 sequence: CASSWVGRGVLWTQYF. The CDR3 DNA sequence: TGCGCCAGCAGTTGGGTGGGGAGGGGGGTCCTCTGGACGCAGTATTTT.

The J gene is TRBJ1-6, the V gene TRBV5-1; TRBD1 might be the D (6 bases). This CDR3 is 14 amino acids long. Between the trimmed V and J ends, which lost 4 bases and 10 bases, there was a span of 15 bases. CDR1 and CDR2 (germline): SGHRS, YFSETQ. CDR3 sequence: CASSVQGLGSPLHF. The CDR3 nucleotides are TGCGCCAGCAGCGTACAGGGTCTAGGCTCACCCCTCCACTTT.

This CDR3 reads CASRQGLAAYNEQFF. The CDR3 DNA reads as TGCGCCAGCCGACAGGGACTAGCGGCTTACAATGAGCAGTTCTTC. This chain uses TRBV5-1 with TRBJ2-1; 11 bases map to TRBD2. The ends lost 7 bases at V and 4 bases at J; junction bases unmatched: 7. Germline CDR1 and CDR2: SGHRS and YFSETQ. The CDR3 sequence is 15 residues long.

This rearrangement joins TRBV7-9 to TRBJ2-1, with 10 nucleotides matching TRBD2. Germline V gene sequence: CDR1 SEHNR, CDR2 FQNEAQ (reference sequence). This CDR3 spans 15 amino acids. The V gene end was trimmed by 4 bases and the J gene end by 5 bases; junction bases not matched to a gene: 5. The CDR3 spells CASSYLAGVNNEQFF. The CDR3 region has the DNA TGTGCCAGCAGCTACCTAGCGGGGGTGAACAATGAGCAGTTCTTC. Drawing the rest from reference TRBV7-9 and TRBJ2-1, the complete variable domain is DTGVSQNPRHKITKRGQNVTFRCDPISEHNRLYWYRQTLGQGPEFLTYFQNEAQLEKSRLLSDRFSAERPKGSFSTLEIQRTEQGDSAMYLCASSYLAGVNNEQFFGPGTRLTVL.

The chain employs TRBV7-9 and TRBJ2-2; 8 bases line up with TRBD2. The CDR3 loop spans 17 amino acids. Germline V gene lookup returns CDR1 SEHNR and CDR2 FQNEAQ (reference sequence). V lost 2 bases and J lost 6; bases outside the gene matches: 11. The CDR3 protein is CASSLPSGGASSGELFF. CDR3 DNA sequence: TGTGCCAGCAGCTTACCCTCCGGGGGGGCCTCGTCCGGGGAGCTGTTTTTT.

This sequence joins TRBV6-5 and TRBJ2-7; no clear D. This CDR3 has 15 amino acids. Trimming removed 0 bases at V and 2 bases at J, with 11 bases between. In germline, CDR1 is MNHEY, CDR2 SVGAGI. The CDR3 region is CASSYSSVEPYEQYF. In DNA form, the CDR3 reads TGTGCCAGCAGTTACTCGAGTGTAGAACCCTACGAGCAGTACTTC.